Listed here is a single T cell receptor beta chain. This sample includes further DNA sequences coding for the same CDR3. The assay was immunoSEQ multiplex PCR, and TCRdb's table has in-frame clones only and misses some. This table holds millions of clones, around 94% found once. These data originate in a study of shared clonotypes between healthy human individuals. The CDR3 has 14 residues. Germline loops: CDR1 MNHEY, CDR2 SVGAGI. The V end was cut by 6 bases, the J end by 1 base, with 9 bases between. The TCR originated in a man between 18 and 29 years old in good health. Sequenced: naive CD4+ T cells sorted from blood. Subset in this sample: CD45RA+ positively selected. This rearrangement joins TRBV6-5 to TRBJ1-4; unclear D gene. CDR3 bases: TGTGCCAGCAGACCGGACCTAACTAATGAAAAACTGTTTTTT. Translation gives CASRPDLTNEKLFF.